The present T cell receptor (beta chain) was sequenced within a study of cytomegalovirus exposure and HLA in healthy donors (dated by TCRdb to 2017 to 2019). Regarding the study in general: An earlier analysis of several hundred of the donors reported 250 to 350 Gb of sequence data and 117 million unique TCR beta sequences obtained from about 200 million T cells. About 280 gigabases of sequencing data and 91 million or so unique TCR sequences made up an early release that covered several hundred HLA-typed donors. Of the 350 to 450 genotyped donors, roughly 76% were placed in the genetic ancestry cluster associated with self-reported Caucasian donors. The aim of the study was to test whether cataloging public T cell receptors could identify signatures of past pathogen exposure. The study profiled the T cell repertoires of about 640 subjects by immunosequencing and related them to cytomegalovirus serostatus. Besides the first cohort of some 670 subjects, a separate validation cohort made up of 120 or so different subjects was used. To predict cytomegalovirus infection status, the study brought together high-throughput TCR immunosequencing, statistical association of individual TCRs with disease status, and machine learning. In a later analysis, previously published TCR beta repertoires from 670 or so donors were re-analyzed and high-resolution HLA genotyping was added so that TCR occurrence patterns could be studied. The later analysis used no new phenotypic data to find candidate immune exposures, relying instead on TCR beta sequences and their occurrence across donors. In an earlier analysis of over 550 of the donors, high-throughput TCR beta sequencing was used to judge whether each TCR beta V gene segment behaved as functional or pseudogenic. Donor age, sex, ethnicity and CMV serostatus were collected together with the repertoire data. In a later genetic analysis, genome-wide SNP genotypes for 398 of the 666 donors were used, and that subset was treated as a discovery cohort. All discovery cohort repertoires had been generated using a single sequencing platform. HLA typing included class I and class II loci at four-digit resolution. The number of donors typed differed by locus, with 629-630 for A, B, C, DRB1 and DQB1, roughly 520 for DQA1, 600 to 610 for DPA1, and 472 for DPB1. Several DR-DQ haplotypes were treated as single units for association and clustering because of strong linkage in the cohort. Across approximately 400 genotyped donors of the cohort, an average of approximately 240,000 unique TCR beta nucleotide sequences per donor were sequenced, and 15% to 20% of those sequences were non-productive. The full study reports these points: HLA typing was unavailable for some donors at each locus, so association tests used only the typed subset. The classifier was reported to diagnose cytomegalovirus status with high specificity and sensitivity in both the original cohort and the validation cohort. Compared with equally common non-associated chains, HLA-associated TCR beta chains in a later analysis were more clonally expanded and had lower generation probabilities. V-gene and J-gene trimming of TCR beta chains was associated with a missense DCLRE1C variant in a later genetic analysis, and the association was replicated in an independent cohort. A further reported finding was that TCR beta sequences accurately predicted the HLA-A and HLA-B alleles for most subjects in the first cohort. The cohort was sequenced for TCR beta chains only, and without alpha or paired-chain data the features that could be detected were limited. In an earlier analysis of fewer than 750 of the donors, most TCR beta V segments were observed in productive rearrangements about 90% or about 30% of the time, broadly matching IMGT annotations. According to the authors, the approach could potentially be generalized to other disease states and immunological phenotypes. Linkage disequilibrium might explain the correlated functional status among segregating V segments, but an unknown experimental factor could not be excluded. Some IMGT-functional V segments, including TRBV6-2 and TRBV6-3, could not be distinguished by the 87-base-pair reads and were therefore excluded. Sequencing depth was assumed to be roughly uniform across donors in the presence/absence analyses, though that assumption may not hold. When HLA alleles, especially DR and DQ, strongly co-occurred, attributing TCR associations to individual alleles was difficult. The sequencing pipeline was judged likely to have produced a cluster of highly shared sequence variants as a technical artifact. In a later analysis, most CMV-associated TCR beta chains were found to appear HLA-restricted, with HLA associations seemingly driven largely by CMV exposure. A later analysis found that TCR association rates varied across HLA loci, with DRB1 alleles showing the most associated TCRs and HLA-C alleles the fewest. A few of the identified cytomegalovirus-associated TCR beta chains were confirmed in vitro to be specific for cytomegalovirus antigens. At a false discovery rate of 0.05, a later analysis linked about 16,000 TCR beta sequences to specific HLA alleles. A later genetic analysis reported fewer N-insertions in productive TCRs among donors in an Asian-associated ancestry cluster than the approximately 700-donor mean. A later analysis reported that several top co-occurrence clusters appeared linked to parvovirus B19, influenza, CMV and Epstein-Barr virus. Because counts were too low, some 17 rarely observed V segments, including chromosome 9 orphons, were excluded from the earlier analysis of about 500 of the donors. The study gave a list of roughly 150 TCR beta chains associated with cytomegalovirus. CMV serostatus was the only immune exposure information available for the cohort. Most TCR sequences were seen in very few donors, while some public TCRs were found in many individuals.

The library was made by the immunoSEQ multiplex PCR assay. A mixture of 60 forward primers for TCR Vbeta segments and 13 reverse primers for TCR Jbeta segments was used in the multiplex PCR. A multiplex PCR assay on genomic DNA amplified the CDR3 region of rearranged TCR beta genes. On the Illumina HiSeq System, the amplified TCR beta libraries were sequenced as 87-base-pair reads. Per the original workflow: A later analysis counted some 74 million unique TCR beta chains across the 700 or so repertoires, and 9 million to 14 million of these chains were shared by at least two donors. A nearest-neighbor algorithm error-corrected the raw reads and collapsed the reads into unique sequences, merging closely related sequences to remove PCR and sequencing errors. CDR3 sequences were aligned to IMGT reference sequences to assign V, D and J gene segments. For a sequence to be retained, a match of at least six nucleotides was required to both a V gene segment and a J gene segment. A rearrangement counted as productive if the CDR3 had no stop codons and remained in frame with V and J, and every other rearrangement counted as non-productive. CDR3 was defined by IMGT convention, running from the second conserved V-encoded cysteine to the conserved J-encoded phenylalanine. The earlier analysis of about 640 of the donors excluded any sequence lacking an unambiguous match to a single V gene segment. In an earlier analysis of 587 of the donors, a V segment was called functional when productive rearrangements were above 56.7%, and segregating when the standard deviation between donors exceeded 5%. A statistical classification framework was developed to diagnose cytomegalovirus status using the catalog of TCR beta chain sequences. A later analysis assigned V and J genes by comparing TCR nucleotide sequences with IMGT/GENE-DB human TR gene sequences. In a later analysis, CDR3 sequences and most-parsimonious VDJ recombination scenarios were assigned using the TCRdist pipeline. In a later analysis, every TCR beta chain was defined by the combination of its CDR3 amino acid sequence and its V-gene family, and reads without a unique V-gene family were dropped. In a later analysis, 450 to 600 highly shared, low-generation-probability nucleotide sequences were removed to address suspected cross-contamination and a sequencing artifact. In a later analysis, a clonal expansion index for each public chain was calculated from normalized within-repertoire ranks of inferred template counts. In a later analysis, generation probabilities were computed using a VDJ recombination model fitted to out-of-frame rearrangements, and the results were checked against IGoR. In a later analysis, hypergeometric tests were used to score TCR-TCR, TCR-HLA and TCR-CMV co-occurrence, with a repertoire-size bias correction applied to TCR pairs. To estimate false discovery rates, a later analysis permuted the HLA or CMV assignments 20 times. In a later analysis, co-occurring TCRs were grouped using DBSCAN, and TCRdist sequence similarity was added for clustering within HLA-allele-positive subsets. Repertoires with fewer than 30,000 or more than 120,000 public chains were left out of co-occurrence clustering, as were five repertoires with anomalous nucleotide sharing. TCRdb took over this immuneACCESS table, retaining in-frame rearrangements with V and J assigned. Such tables are incomplete; in checked studies, under half of the missing clones stem from an unresolved V gene, and the remainder is unexplained. Clone size and the V and J calls come from that table; the DNA yielded D and trimming. Recorded for this sample are some 75,000 clones; more than 60% of them occurred a single time. The ten most abundant clones make up approximately 6% of the sample.

From the germline V gene (reference sequence), CDR1 is MNHEY and CDR2 is SMNVEV. Counted from cysteine to phenylalanine, this CDR3 has 15 amino acids. The sequence is cut down to CDR3 DNA, 45 bases in frame from base 1. V gives up 5 bases and J gives up 2 bases, and the segment between their germline ends measures 15 bases. The cohort consisted of approximately 690 healthy bone marrow donors. At the time of sampling, every cohort member was nominally healthy, though immune exposures that went unrecorded were likely present. The donor was CMV seropositive and was included in the group of 250 to 300 seropositive cohort members. Every donor gave a peripheral blood sample, and the peripheral blood mononuclear cells from that sample were used for TCR beta sequencing. Genomic DNA extraction from the blood cell samples was performed with the Qiagen DNeasy Blood Extraction Kit. This clone has only one observation. Its target antigen remains unknown. No much larger clonotype is one base removed from it; base qualities were not supplied.

The V and J genes are TRBV27 and TRBJ1-1; a weak D assignment points to TRBD1 (6 bases agree). Sequencing was done on a sample of PBMCs. The receptor's source is a man aged 18-30 years in good health and CMV-seropositive. The sequenced DNA is TGTGCCAGCAGTCTGGGGGCCGCGAAAAACACTGAAGCTTTCTTT. This translates into CASSLGAAKNTEAFF.